This paragraph reports one TCR beta chain. This record comes from a study of blood T cell repertoires in COVID-19. Trimming removed 6 bases from V and 3 bases from J; junction bases left unmatched: 7. The CDR3 length is 15 residues. Germline CDR1 SEHNR, CDR2 FQNEAQ (reference sequence). Participants spanned ages 18 to 89 years and resided in roughly 22 US areas. For recovered donors of Cohort 3, there were two negative PCRs, clearance, or symptom resolution. The authors' processing: The assay estimated nucleated cells by amplifying reference gene primers. Some clones are missing from TCRdb's copy, which holds only in-frame ones; the method was immunoSEQ multiplex PCR. The V and J calls and clone size were taken over from that table, and D and trimming were inferred from the DNA. The data hold approximately 220,000 clones, with roughly 85% observed a single time.

V gene TRBV7-9 combines with J gene TRBJ1-5; 8 nucleotides agree with TRBD1. Sequenced material: PBMCs or T cells enriched from blood (not recorded which). This TCR was recovered from a middle-aged man who had recovered from COVID-19. Here the CDR3 reads CASSKTGQVNQPQHF. CDR3 bases: TGTGCCAGCAGTAAAACGGGACAGGTCAATCAGCCCCAGCATTTT.